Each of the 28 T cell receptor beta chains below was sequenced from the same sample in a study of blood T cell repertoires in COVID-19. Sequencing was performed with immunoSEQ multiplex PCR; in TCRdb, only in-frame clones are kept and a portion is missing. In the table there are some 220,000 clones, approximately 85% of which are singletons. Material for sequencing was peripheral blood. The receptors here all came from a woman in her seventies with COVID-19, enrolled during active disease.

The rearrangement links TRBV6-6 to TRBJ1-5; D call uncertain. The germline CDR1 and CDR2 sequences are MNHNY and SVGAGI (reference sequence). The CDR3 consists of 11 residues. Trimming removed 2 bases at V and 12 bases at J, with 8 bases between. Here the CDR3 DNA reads TGTGCCAGCAGTTACGAGCTGAACCAGCATTTT. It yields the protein CASSYELNQHF.

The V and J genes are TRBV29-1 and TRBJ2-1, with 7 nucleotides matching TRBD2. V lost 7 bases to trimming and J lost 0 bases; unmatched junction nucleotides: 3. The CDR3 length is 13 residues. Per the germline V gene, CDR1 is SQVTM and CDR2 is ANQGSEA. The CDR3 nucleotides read TGCAGCGGGGAGGGATCCTCCTACAATGAGCAGTTCTTC. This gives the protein CSGEGSSYNEQFF.

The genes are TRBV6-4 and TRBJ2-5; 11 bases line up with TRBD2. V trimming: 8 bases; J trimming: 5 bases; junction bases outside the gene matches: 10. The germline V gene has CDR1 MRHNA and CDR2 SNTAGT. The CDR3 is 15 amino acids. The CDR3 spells CASAPTSGMGETQYF. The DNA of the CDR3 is TGTGCCAGCGCTCCGACTAGCGGGATGGGGGAGACCCAGTACTTC.

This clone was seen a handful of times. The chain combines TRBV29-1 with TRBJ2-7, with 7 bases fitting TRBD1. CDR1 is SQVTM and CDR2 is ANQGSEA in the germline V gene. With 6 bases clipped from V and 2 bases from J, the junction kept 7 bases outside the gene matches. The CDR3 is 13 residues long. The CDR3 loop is CSVLDRVAYEQYF. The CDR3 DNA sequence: TGCAGCGTCCTTGACAGGGTTGCCTACGAGCAGTACTTC.

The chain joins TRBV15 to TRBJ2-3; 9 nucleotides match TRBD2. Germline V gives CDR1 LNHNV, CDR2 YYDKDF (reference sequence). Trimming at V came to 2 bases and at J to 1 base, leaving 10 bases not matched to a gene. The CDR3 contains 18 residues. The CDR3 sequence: CATSRLAGEGPRTDTQYF. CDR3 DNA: TGTGCCACCAGCAGATTAGCGGGAGAGGGCCCACGCACAGATACGCAGTATTTT.

The CDR3: CASSQGVGTGAYEQYF. The CDR3, as DNA: TGCGCCAGCAGCCAAGGGGTCGGGACAGGCGCCTACGAGCAGTACTTC. V usage is TRBV4-1 and J usage is TRBJ2-7, with 8 bases lining up with TRBD1. CDR1 is MGHRA, CDR2 YSYEKL, per germline. CDR3 size: 16 residues. With 1 base clipped from V and 2 bases from J, the junction kept 7 bases outside the gene matches.

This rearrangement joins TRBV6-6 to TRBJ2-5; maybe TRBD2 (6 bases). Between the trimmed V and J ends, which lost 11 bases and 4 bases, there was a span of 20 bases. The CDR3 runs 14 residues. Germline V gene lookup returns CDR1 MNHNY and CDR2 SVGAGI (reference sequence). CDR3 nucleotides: TGTGCCGTTTTAACTTCGGGGGTGGGAGAGACCCAGTACTTC. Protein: CAVLTSGVGETQYF.

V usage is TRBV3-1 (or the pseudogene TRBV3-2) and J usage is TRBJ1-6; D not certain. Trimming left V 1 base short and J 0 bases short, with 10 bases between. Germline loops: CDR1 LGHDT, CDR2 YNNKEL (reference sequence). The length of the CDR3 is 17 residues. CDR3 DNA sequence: TGTGCCAGCAGCCAAGGTATTTTGAGCTCCTATAATTCACCCCTCCACTTT. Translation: CASSQGILSSYNSPLHF.

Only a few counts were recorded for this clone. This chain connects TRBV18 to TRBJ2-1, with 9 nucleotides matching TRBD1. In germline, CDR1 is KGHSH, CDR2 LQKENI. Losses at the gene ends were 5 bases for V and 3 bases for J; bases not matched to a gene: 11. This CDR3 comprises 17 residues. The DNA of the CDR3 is TGTGCCAGCTCAACCCGGGGTAGGGACAGGGTCTACAATGAGCAGTTCTTC. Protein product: CASSTRGRDRVYNEQFF.

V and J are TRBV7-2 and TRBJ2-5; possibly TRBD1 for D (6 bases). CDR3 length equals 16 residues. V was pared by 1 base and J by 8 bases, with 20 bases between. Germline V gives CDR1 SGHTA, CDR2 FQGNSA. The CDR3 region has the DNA TGTGCCAGCAGCTTAGAAAGGGCAGGGGCCTCCGGTACCCAGTACTTC. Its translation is CASSLERAGASGTQYF.

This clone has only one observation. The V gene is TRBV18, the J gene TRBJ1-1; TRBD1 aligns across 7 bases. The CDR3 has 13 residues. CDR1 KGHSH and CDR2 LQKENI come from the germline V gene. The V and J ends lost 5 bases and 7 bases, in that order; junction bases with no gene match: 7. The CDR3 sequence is CASSTTGDSEAFF. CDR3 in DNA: TGTGCCAGCTCAACTACAGGGGATAGTGAAGCTTTCTTT.

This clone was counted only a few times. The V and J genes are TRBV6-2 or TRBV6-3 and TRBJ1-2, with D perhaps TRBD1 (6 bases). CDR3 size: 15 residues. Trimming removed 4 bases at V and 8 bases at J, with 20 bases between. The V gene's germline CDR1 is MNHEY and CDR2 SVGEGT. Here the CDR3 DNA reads TGTGCCAGCAGTTCCCGAACAGGGTCTCTCTTCGGCTACACCTTC. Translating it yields CASSSRTGSLFGYTF.

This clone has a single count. The CDR3 reads CASSNRDRVSEDSPLHF. The CDR3 DNA is TGTGCCAGTAGTAACCGGGACAGGGTATCGGAGGATTCACCCCTCCACTTT. V gene TRBV19 combines with J gene TRBJ1-6, with 9 bases identical to TRBD1. The J segment lost 8 bases and the V segment lost 4 bases, leaving 12 bases of the junction unmatched. The germline V gene has CDR1 LNHDA and CDR2 SQIVND (reference sequence). The CDR3 contains 17 residues.

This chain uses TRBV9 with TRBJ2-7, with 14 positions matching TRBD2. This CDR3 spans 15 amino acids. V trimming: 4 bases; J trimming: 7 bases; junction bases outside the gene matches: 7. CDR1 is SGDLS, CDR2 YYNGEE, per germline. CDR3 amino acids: CASSPRLAGGNEQYF. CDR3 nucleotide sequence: TGTGCCAGCAGCCCCCGACTAGCGGGGGGGAATGAGCAGTACTTC.

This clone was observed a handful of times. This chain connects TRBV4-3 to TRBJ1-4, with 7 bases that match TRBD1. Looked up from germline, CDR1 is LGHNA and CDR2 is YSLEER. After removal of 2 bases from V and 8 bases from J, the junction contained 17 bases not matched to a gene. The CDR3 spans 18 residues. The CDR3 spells CASSQYLTRTGAGEKLFF. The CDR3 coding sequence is TGCGCCAGCAGCCAATACCTGACAAGGACAGGCGCTGGGGAAAAACTGTTTTTT.

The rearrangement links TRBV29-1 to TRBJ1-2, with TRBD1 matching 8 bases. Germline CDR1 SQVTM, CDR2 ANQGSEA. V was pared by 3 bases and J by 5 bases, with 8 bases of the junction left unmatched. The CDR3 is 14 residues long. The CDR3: CSVEDREGLYGYTF. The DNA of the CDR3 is TGCAGCGTTGAGGACAGGGAAGGTTTATATGGCTACACCTTC. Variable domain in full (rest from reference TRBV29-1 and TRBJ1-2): SAVISQKPSRDICQRGTSLTIQCQVDSQVTMMFWYRQQPGQSLTLIATANQGSEATYESGFVIDKFPISRPNLTFSTLTVSNMSPEDSSIYLCSVEDREGLYGYTFGSGTRLTVV.

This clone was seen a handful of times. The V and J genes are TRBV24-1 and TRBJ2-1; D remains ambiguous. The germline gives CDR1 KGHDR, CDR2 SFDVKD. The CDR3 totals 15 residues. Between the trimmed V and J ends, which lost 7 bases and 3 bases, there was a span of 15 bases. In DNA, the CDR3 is TGTGCCACCAGCCCTCCGGAGATTCACTACAATGAGCAGTTCTTC. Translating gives CATSPPEIHYNEQFF.

CDR3 DNA: TGTGCCAGCAGCTTAATCGGGACAGGGAACTCTGGAAACACCATATATTTT. It yields the protein CASSLIGTGNSGNTIYF. V and J are TRBV5-6 and TRBJ1-3; 9 bases match TRBD1. The CDR3 length is 17 residues. The V and J ends lost 2 bases and 0 bases, in that order; junction bases with no gene match: 6. The V gene's germline CDR1 is SGHDT and CDR2 YYEEEE. The whole variable domain, remainder taken from reference TRBV5-6 and TRBJ1-3, is DAGVTQSPTHLIKTRGQQVTLRCSPKSGHDTVSWYQQALGQGPQFIFQYYEEEERQRGNFPDRFSGHQFPNYSSELNVNALLLGDSALYLCASSLIGTGNSGNTIYFGEGSWLTVV.

The chain's CDR3 is CASRPPGTGGAYEQYF. For the CDR3, the DNA is TGTGCCAGTAGGCCACCCGGGACAGGGGGGGCCTACGAGCAGTACTTC. The chain is built from TRBV19 and TRBJ2-7; 11 nucleotides line up with TRBD1. Germline CDR1 LNHDA, CDR2 SQIVND (reference sequence). Trimming removed 6 bases from V and 2 bases from J; junction bases left unmatched: 9. The CDR3 contains 16 residues.

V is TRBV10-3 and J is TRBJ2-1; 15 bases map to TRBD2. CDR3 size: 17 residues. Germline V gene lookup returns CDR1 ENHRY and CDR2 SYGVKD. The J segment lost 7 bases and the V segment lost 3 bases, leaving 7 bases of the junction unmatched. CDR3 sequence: CAISDGLAGGKLNEQFF. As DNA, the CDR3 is TGTGCCATCAGTGATGGACTAGCGGGGGGGAAATTGAATGAGCAGTTCTTC.

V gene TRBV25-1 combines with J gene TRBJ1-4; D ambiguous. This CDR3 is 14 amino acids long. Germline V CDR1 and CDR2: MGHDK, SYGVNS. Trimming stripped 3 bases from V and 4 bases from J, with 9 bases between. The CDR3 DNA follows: TGTGCCAGCAGTGACAGGCTTAATAATGAAAAACTGTTTTTT. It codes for CASSDRLNNEKLFF. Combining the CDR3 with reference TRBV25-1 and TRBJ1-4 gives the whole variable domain EADIYQTPRYLVIGTGKKITLECSQTMGHDKMYWYQQDPGMELHLIHYSYGVNSTEKGDLSSESTVSRIRTEHFPLTLESARPSHTSQYLCASSDRLNNEKLFFGSGTQLSVL.

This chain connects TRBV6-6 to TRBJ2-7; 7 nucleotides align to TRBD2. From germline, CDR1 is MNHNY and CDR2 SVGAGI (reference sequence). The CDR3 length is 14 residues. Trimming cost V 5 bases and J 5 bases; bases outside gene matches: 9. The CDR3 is CASSSPRESHEQYF. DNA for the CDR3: TGTGCCAGCAGTAGCCCGCGGGAGTCCCACGAGCAGTACTTC.

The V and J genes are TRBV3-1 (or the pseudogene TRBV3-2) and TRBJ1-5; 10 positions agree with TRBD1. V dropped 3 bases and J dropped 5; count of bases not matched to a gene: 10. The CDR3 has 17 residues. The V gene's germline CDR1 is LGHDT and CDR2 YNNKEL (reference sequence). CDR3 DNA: TGTGCCAGCAGCCACTACCCTGGGACAGGGGTGGATCAGCCCCAGCATTTT. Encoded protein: CASSHYPGTGVDQPQHF.

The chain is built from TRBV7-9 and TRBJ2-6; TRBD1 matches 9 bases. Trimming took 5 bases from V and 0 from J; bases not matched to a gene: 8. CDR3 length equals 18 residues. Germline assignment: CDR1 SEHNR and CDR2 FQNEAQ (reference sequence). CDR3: CASSLTGGVPSGANVLTF. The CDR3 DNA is TGTGCCAGCAGCCTTACAGGGGGCGTACCCTCTGGGGCCAACGTCCTGACTTTC.

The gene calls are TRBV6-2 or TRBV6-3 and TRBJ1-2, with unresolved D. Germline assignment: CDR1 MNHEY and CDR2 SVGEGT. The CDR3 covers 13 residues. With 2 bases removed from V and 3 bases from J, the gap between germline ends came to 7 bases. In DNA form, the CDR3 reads TGTGCCAGCAGTTACGACGGGGACTATGGCTACACCTTC. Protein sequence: CASSYDGDYGYTF.

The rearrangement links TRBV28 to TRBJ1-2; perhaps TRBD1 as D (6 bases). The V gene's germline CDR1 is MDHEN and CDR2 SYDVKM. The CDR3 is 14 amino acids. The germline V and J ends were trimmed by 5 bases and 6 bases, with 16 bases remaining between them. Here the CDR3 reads CASSGGARIHGYTF. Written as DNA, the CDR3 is TGTGCCAGCAGTGGGGGGGCGCGAATCCATGGCTACACCTTC.

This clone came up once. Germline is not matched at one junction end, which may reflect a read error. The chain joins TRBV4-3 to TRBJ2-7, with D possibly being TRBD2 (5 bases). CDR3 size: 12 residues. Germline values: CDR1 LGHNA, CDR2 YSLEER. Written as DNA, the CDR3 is TGCGCCAGCAGCCAAGATCCCGGGAAGAGTCTCTTC. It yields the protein CASSQDPGKSLF.

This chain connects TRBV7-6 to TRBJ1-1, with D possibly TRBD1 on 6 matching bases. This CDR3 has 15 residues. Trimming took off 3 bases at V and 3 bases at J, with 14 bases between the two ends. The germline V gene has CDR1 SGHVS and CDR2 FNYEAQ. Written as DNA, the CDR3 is TGTGCCAGCAGCTTGACCAGGCAGGGGTACACTGAAGCTTTCTTT. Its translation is CASSLTRQGYTEAFF.